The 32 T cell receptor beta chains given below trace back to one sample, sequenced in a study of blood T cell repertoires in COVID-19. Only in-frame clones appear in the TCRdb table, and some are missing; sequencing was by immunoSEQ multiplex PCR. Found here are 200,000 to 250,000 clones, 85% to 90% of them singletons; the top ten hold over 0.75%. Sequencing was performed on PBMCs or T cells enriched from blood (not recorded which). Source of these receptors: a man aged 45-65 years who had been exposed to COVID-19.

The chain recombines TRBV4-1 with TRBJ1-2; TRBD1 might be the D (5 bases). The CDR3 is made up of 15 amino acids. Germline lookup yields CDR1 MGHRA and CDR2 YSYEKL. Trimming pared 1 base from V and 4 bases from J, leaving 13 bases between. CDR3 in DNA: TGCGCCAGCAGCCAAGGTTTAACAGGAATCTATGGCTACACCTTC. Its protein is CASSQGLTGIYGYTF.

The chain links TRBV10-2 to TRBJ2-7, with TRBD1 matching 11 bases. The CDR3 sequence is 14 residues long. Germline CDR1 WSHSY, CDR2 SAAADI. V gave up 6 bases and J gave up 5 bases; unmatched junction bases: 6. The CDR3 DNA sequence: TGCGCCAGCAGGGGGACAGGGGGTCTGGACGAGCAGTACGTC. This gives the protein CASRGTGGLDEQYV.

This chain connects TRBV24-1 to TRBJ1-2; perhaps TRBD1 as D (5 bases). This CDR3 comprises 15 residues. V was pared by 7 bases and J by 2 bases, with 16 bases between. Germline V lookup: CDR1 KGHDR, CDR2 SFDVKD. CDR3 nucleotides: TGTGCCACCAGCCCTTCAGGGAACCCGAACTATGGCTACACCTTC. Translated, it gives CATSPSGNPNYGYTF.

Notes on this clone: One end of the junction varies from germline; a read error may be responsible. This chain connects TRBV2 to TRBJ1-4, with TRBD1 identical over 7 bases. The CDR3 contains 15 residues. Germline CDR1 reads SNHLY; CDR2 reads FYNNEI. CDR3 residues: CASSVQGGTYEKLFF. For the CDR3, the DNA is TGTGCCAGCAGTGTTCAGGGGGGAACTTATGAAAAACTGTTTTTT. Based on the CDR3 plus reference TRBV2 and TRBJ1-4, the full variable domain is EPEVTQTPSHQVTQMGQEVILRCVPISNHLYFYWYRQILGQKVEFLVSFYNNEISEKSEIFDDQFSVERPDGSNFTLKIRSTKLEDSAMYFCASSVQGGTYEKLFFGSGTQLSVL.

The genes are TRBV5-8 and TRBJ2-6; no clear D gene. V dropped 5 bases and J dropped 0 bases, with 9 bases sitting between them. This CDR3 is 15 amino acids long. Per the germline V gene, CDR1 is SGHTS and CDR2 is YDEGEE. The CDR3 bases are TGTGCCAGCAGATGGCGGTACTCTGGGGCCAACGTCCTGACTTTC. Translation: CASRWRYSGANVLTF.

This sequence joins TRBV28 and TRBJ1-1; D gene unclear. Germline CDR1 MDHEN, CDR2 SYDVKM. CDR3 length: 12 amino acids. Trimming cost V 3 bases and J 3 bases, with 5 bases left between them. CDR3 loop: CASSLEDTEAFF. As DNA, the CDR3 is TGTGCCAGCAGTTTGGAGGACACTGAAGCTTTCTTT.

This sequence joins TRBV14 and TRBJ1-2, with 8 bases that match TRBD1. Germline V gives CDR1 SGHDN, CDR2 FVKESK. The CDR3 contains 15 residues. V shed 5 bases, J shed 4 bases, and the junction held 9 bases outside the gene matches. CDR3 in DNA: TGTGCCAGCAGCACAGGGGGGGAGGTCTTCTATGGCTACACCTTC. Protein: CASSTGGEVFYGYTF.

The DNA for the CDR3 is TGTGCCAGCAGTCCGGGGGAGACCCAGTACTTC. The encoded protein is CASSPGETQYF. This chain uses TRBV27 with TRBJ2-5, with a possible D match to TRBD2 (5 bases). V was cut by 5 bases and J by 5 bases, with 6 bases left in between. From germline, CDR1 is MNHEY and CDR2 SMNVEV (reference sequence). This CDR3 comprises 11 residues.

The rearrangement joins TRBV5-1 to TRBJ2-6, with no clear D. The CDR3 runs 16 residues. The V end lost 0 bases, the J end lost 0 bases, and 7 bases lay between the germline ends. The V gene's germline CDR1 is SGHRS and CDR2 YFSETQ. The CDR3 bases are TGCGCCAGCAGCTTGGGGCGGAACTCTGGGGCCAACGTCCTGACTTTC. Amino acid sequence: CASSLGRNSGANVLTF.

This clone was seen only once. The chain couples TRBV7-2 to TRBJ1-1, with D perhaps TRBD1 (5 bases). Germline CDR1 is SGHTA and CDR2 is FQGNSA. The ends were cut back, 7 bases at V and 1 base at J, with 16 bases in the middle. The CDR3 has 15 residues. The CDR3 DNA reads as TGTGCCAGCATACTTGGGGGGGGGTGGAACACTGAAGCTTTCTTT. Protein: CASILGGGWNTEAFF.

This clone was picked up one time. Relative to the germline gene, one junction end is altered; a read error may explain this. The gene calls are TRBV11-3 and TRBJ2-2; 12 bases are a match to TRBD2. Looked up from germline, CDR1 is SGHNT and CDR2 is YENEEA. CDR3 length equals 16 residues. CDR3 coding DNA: TGCGCCAGCAGCTTAAGCCTAGCGGGGGGGGCCGGGGAGCTGTTTTTT. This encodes CASSLSLAGGAGELFF.

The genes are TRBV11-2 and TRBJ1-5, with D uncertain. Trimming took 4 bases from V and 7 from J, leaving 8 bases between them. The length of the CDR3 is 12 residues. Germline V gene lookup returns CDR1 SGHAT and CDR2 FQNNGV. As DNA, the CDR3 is TGTGCCAGCAGCTCTAGCGGGCAGCCCCAGCATTTT. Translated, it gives CASSSSGQPQHF.

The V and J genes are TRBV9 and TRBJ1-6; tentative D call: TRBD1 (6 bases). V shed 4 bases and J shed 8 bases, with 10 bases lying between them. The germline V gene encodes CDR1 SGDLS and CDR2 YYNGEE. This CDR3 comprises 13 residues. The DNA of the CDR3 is TGTGCCAGCAGCCGGGACACCTATTCACCCCTCCACTTT. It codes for CASSRDTYSPLHF.

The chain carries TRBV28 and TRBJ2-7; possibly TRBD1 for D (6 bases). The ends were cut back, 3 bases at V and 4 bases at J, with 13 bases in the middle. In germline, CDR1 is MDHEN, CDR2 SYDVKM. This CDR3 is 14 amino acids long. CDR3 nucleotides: TGTGCCAGCAGTTTCGGGCAGGGGTGGTACGAGCAGTACTTC. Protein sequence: CASSFGQGWYEQYF.

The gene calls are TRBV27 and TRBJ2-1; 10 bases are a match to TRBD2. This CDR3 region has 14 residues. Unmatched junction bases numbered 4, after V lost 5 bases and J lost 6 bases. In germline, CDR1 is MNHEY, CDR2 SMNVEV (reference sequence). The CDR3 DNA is TGTGCCAGCAGTCCATTAGCGGGAGGCAATGAGCAGTTCTTC. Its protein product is CASSPLAGGNEQFF.

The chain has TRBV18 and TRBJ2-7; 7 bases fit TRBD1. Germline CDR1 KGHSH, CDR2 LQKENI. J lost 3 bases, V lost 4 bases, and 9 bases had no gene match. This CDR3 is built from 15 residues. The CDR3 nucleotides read TGTGCCAGCTCACTCGCATTGCAGGGGGACTACGAGCAGTACTTC. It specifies CASSLALQGDYEQYF.

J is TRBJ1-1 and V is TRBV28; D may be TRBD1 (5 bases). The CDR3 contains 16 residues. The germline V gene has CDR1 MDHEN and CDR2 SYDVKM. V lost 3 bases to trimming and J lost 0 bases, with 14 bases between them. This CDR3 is CASSLTSTVMNTEAFF. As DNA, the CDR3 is TGTGCCAGCAGTTTGACCTCGACAGTCATGAACACTGAAGCTTTCTTT.

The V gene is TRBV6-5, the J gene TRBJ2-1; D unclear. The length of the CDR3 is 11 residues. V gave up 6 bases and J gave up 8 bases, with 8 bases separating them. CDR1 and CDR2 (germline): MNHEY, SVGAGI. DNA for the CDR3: TGTGCCAGCAGGGTAGCATATGAGCAGTTCTTC. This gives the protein CASRVAYEQFF.

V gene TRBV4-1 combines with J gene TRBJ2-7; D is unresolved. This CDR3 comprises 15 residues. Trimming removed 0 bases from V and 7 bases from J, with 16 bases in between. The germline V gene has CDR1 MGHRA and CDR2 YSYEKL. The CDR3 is CASSQDSKQFWEQYV. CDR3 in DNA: TGCGCCAGCAGCCAAGATTCAAAACAGTTTTGGGAGCAGTACGTC.

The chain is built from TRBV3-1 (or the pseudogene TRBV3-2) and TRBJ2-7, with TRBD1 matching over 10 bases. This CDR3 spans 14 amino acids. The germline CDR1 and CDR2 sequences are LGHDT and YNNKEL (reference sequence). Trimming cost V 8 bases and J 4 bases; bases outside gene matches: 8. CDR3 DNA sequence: TGTGCCAGCTGGAGACAGGGGGCGAGGTACGAGCAGTACTTC. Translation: CASWRQGARYEQYF.

CDR3 coding DNA: TGTGCCAGTATTTCCCTGGAGTATAGCAATCAGCCCCAGCATTTT. Its protein product is CASISLEYSNQPQHF. The chain uses TRBV19 and TRBJ1-5; no reliable D call. Looked up from germline, CDR1 is LNHDA and CDR2 is SQIVND (reference sequence). Between the trimmed V and J ends, which lost 7 bases and 0 bases, there was a span of 13 bases. CDR3 length equals 15 residues.

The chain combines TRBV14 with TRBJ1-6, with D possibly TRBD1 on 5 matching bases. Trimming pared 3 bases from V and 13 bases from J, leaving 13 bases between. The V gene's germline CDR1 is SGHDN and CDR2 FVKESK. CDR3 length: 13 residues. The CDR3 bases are TGTGCCAGCAGCCAGGTTACAGGTGCCCCCCTCCACTTT. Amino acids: CASSQVTGAPLHF.

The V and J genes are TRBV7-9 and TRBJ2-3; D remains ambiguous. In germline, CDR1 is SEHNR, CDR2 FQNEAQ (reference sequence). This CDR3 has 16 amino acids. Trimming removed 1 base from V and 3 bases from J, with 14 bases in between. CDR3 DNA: TGTGCCAGCAGCTTAGATGGGCTGGCATGGACAGATACGCAGTATTTT. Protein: CASSLDGLAWTDTQYF.

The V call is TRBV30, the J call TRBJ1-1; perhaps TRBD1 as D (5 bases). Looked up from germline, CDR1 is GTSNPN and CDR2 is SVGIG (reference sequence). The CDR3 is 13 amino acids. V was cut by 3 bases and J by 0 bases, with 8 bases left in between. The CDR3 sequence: CAWRGLMNTEAFF. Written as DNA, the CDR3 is TGTGCCTGGAGGGGACTTATGAACACTGAAGCTTTCTTT.

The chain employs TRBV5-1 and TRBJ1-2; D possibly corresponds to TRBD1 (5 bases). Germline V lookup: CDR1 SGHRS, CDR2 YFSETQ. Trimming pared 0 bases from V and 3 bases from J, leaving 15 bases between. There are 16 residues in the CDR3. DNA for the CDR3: TGCGCCAGCAGCTTGGGTTCAGGGCGGGGAGACTATGGCTACACCTTC. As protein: CASSLGSGRGDYGYTF.

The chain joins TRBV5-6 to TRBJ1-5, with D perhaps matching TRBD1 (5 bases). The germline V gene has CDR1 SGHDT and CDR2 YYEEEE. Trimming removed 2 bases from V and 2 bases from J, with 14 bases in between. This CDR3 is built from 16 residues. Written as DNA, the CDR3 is TGTGCCAGCAGCTTTTCAGGGTTTTATCGCAATCAGCCCCAGCATTTT. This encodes CASSFSGFYRNQPQHF.

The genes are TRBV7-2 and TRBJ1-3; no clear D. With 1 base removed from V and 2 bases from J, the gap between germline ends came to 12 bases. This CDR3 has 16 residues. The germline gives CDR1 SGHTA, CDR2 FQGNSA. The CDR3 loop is CASSLVGIKAGNTIYF. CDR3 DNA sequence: TGTGCCAGCAGCTTAGTGGGCATTAAGGCTGGAAACACCATATATTTT.

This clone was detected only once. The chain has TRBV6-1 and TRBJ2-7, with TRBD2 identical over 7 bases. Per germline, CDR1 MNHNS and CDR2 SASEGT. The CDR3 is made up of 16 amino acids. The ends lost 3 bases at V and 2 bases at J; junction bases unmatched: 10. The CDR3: CASSDVLLATPYEQYF. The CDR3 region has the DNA TGTGCCAGCAGTGACGTACTACTAGCGACCCCCTACGAGCAGTACTTC.

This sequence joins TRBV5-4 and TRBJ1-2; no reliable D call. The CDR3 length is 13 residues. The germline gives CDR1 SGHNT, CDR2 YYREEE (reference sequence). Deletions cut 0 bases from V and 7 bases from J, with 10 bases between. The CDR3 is CASSLGRRSGYTF. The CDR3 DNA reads TGTGCCAGCAGCTTGGGAAGGAGATCTGGCTACACCTTC.

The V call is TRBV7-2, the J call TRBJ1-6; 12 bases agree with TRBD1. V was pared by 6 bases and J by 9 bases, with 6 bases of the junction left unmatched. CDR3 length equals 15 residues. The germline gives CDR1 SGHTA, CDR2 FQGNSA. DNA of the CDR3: TGTGCCAGCAGGGCTAGGGACAGGGGGCCTTCACCCCTCCACTTT. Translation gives CASRARDRGPSPLHF.

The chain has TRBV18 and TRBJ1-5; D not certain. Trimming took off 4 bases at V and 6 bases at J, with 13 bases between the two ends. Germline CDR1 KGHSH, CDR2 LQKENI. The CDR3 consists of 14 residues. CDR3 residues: CASSLIRVGQPQHF. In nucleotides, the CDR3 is TGTGCCAGCTCACTTATACGGGTGGGTCAGCCCCAGCATTTT.

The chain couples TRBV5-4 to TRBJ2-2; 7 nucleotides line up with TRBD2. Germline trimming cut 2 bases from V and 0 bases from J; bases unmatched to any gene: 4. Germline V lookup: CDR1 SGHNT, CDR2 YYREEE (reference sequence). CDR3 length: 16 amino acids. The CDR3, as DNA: TGTGCCAGCAGCTTAGGACTAGTCACGAACACCGGGGAGCTGTTTTTT. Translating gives CASSLGLVTNTGELFF.